This TCR beta chain was recovered during a study of blood T cell repertoires in COVID-19. Overall study context: Samples came from the United States, Italy and Spain, spanning acute and convalescent COVID-19. T cells, B-cell-depleted T cells, or PBMCs provided the cDNA or gDNA that served as material.

In germline, CDR1 is MDHEN, CDR2 SYDVKM. This CDR3 has 15 amino acids. The sample holds one count of this clone. The authors' processing: Using reference gene primer amplification, nucleated cell counts were estimated. The assay was immunoSEQ multiplex PCR, and TCRdb's table has in-frame clones only and misses some. V and J calls and clone size follow that table, whereas D and trimming were derived from the DNA. Seen here are 55,000 to 65,000 clones, more than 80% observed once, and the top ten hold 9% to 9.5%. Sample: peripheral blood. The chain links TRBV28 to TRBJ2-5, with 7 positions matching TRBD2. The J call may be faulty, since TRBJ2-7 better matches the DNA end. The receptor's source is a woman older than 75 with active COVID-19. The CDR3 DNA reads TGTGCCAGCAGTCCGGGGGGACGGGTCACCTACGAGCAGTACTTC. Translated, it gives CASSPGGRVTYEQYF.